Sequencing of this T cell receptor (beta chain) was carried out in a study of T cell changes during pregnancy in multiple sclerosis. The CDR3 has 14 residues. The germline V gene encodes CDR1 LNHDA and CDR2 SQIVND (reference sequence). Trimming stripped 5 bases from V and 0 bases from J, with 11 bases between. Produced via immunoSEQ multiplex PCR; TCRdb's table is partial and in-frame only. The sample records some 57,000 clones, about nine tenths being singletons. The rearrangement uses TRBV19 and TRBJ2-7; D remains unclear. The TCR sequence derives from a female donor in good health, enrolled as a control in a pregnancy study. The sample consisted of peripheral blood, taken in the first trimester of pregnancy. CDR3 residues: CASSVQFSSYEQYF. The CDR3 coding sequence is TGTGCCAGTAGTGTACAGTTTAGCTCCTACGAGCAGTACTTC.